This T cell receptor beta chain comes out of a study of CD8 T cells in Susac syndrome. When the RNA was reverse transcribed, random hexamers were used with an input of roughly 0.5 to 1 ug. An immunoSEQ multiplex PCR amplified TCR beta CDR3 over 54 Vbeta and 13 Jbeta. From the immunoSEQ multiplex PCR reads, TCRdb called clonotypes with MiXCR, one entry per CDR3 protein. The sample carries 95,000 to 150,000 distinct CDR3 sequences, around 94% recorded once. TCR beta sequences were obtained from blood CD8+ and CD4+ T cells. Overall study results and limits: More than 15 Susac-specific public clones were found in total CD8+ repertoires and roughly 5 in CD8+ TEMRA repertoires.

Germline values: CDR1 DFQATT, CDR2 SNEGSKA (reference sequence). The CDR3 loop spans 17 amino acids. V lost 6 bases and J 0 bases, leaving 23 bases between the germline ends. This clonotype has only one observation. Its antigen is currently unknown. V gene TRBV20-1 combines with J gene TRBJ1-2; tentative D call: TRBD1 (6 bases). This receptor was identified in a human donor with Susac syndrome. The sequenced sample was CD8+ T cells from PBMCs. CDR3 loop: CSATYYHGTPTNYGYTF. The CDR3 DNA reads TGCAGTGCCACTTACTACCATGGGACACCTACTAACTATGGCTACACCTTC.